The 3 T cell receptor beta chains reported below all come from one sample, sequenced in a study of blood T cell repertoires in COVID-19. The data were produced by immunoSEQ multiplex PCR, yet TCRdb's version contains in-frame clones alone and is incomplete. The table records approximately 20,000 clones, roughly 80% of them present only once. The sequenced sample was peripheral blood. All receptors come from a man between 60 and 70 years old with active COVID-19.

V is TRBV11-2 and J is TRBJ2-3, with TRBD2 identical over 13 bases. Losses at the gene ends were 5 bases for V and 2 bases for J; bases not matched to a gene: 4. Germline V gene data show CDR1 as SGHAT and CDR2 as FQNNGV. The CDR3 is 16 residues long. CDR3 in DNA: TGTGCCAGCAGCCCGGGACTAGCGGGGCTCACAGATACGCAGTATTTT. The encoded protein is CASSPGLAGLTDTQYF.

The rearrangement links TRBV9 to TRBJ2-5; 10 bases align to TRBD2. The CDR3 totals 17 residues. The V gene end was trimmed by 0 bases and the J gene end by 6 bases; junction bases not matched to a gene: 11. CDR1 and CDR2 (germline): SGDLS, YYNGEE. CDR3 DNA: TGTGCCAGCAGCGTAGGGAGCTCTAGCGGGAGCGCAAAGACCCAGTACTTC. It encodes CASSVGSSSGSAKTQYF. Variable domain in full (rest from reference TRBV9 and TRBJ2-5): DSGVTQTPKHLITATGQRVTLRCSPRSGDLSVYWYQQSLDQGLQFLIQYYNGEERAKGNILERFSAQQFPDLHSELNLSSLELGDSALYFCASSVGSSSGSAKTQYFGPGTRLLVL.

This clone is a singleton in its sample. The chain links TRBV12-3 or TRBV12-4 to TRBJ1-1; possibly TRBD1 for D (6 bases). The CDR3 is 13 amino acids. V was cut by 7 bases and J by 5 bases, with 14 bases left in between. The CDR3 sequence: CASKGGGGTEAFF. The CDR3 DNA follows: TGTGCCAGCAAGGGAGGGGGAGGGACTGAAGCTTTCTTT.